A single sample gave rise to the 28 T cell receptor beta chains below, sequenced in a study of shared clonotypes between healthy human individuals. Libraries were prepared by immunoSEQ multiplex PCR; TCRdb keeps only in-frame clonotypes and omits some of them. This table has 800,000 to 1,200,000 clones, approximately 80% appearing once. Material: memory CD4+ T cells from PBMCs. Documented subset: CD45RA-negative fraction. The receptors originated from a man younger than 30 in good health. Some clones in this sample may be carry-over from other donors' samples.

The chain joins TRBV18 to TRBJ2-2; 8 nucleotides line up with TRBD2. The ends lost 2 bases at V and 2 bases at J; junction bases unmatched: 4. The germline V gene encodes CDR1 KGHSH and CDR2 LQKENI. This CDR3 region has 16 residues. The CDR3 is CASSPALAANTGELFF. CDR3 sequence (DNA): TGTGCCAGCTCACCAGCACTAGCGGCCAACACCGGGGAGCTGTTTTTT.

The rearrangement joins TRBV5-4 to TRBJ2-5, with D maybe TRBD2 (5 bases). Trimming cost V 4 bases and J 5 bases, with 12 bases left between them. The CDR3 loop spans 13 amino acids. CDR1 is SGHNT and CDR2 is YYREEE in the germline V gene (reference sequence). CDR3 sequence reads: CASSPTGWETQYF. The CDR3 DNA reads as TGTGCCAGCAGCCCGACGGGATGGGAGACCCAGTACTTC.

This chain connects TRBV4-1 to TRBJ1-4; a weak D match, TRBD1 (6 bases). V lost 4 bases to trimming and J lost 11 bases, with 20 bases between them. This CDR3 is built from 15 residues. Germline lookup yields CDR1 MGHRA and CDR2 YSYEKL. The CDR3 sequence is CASSPQDQQGGKLFF. DNA of the CDR3: TGCGCCAGCAGCCCACAGGATCAACAGGGAGGCAAACTGTTTTTT.

As regards this clone: The sample carries other DNA sequences with the same CDR3. This chain connects TRBV28 to TRBJ1-1; D is uncertain. The CDR3 length is 11 residues. Germline lookup yields CDR1 MDHEN and CDR2 SYDVKM. V dropped 3 bases and J dropped 4 bases, with 3 bases sitting between them. For the CDR3, the DNA is TGTGCCAGCAGTTTCGGCACTGAAGCTTTCTTT. It translates to CASSFGTEAFF.

The V call is TRBV30, the J call TRBJ2-1; 12 nucleotides align to TRBD2. With V trimmed by 7 bases and J by 4 bases, 2 bases remained unmatched. This CDR3 comprises 13 residues. Germline V gene lookup returns CDR1 GTSNPN and CDR2 SVGIG (reference sequence). The CDR3 loop is CASGTSGYNEQFF. The CDR3 DNA is TGTGCCTCAGGGACTAGCGGGTACAATGAGCAGTTCTTC.

This chain uses TRBV5-8 with TRBJ2-7, with D perhaps matching TRBD1 (5 bases). Looked up from germline, CDR1 is SGHTS and CDR2 is YDEGEE. This CDR3 is 15 amino acids long. V lost 2 bases to trimming and J lost 2 bases, with 14 bases between them. CDR3 bases: TGTGCCAGCAGCTTTCTTACAGGTACCCCCTACGAGCAGTACTTC. It yields the protein CASSFLTGTPYEQYF.

The chain uses TRBV4-1 and TRBJ2-3, with 15 bases fitting TRBD2. Germline CDR1 reads MGHRA; CDR2 reads YSYEKL. The trim removed 0 bases at V and 3 bases at J, leaving 4 bases unmatched. The CDR3 is 18 amino acids. The CDR3 DNA sequence: TGCGCCAGCAGCCAAGAGGGACTAGCGGGAGGTGGTACAGATACGCAGTATTTT. This encodes CASSQEGLAGGGTDTQYF.

The chain recombines TRBV28 with TRBJ2-1; weak D call: TRBD1 (5 bases). The CDR3 has 16 residues. V was shortened by 5 bases and J by 1 base, with 15 bases between the two germline ends. CDR1 and CDR2 (germline): MDHEN, SYDVKM. DNA for the CDR3: TGTGCCAGCAGTGCAACGGGCGCAGGGTCCTACAATGAGCAGTTCTTC. Its protein product is CASSATGAGSYNEQFF.

The chain has TRBV28 and TRBJ2-3; 7 nucleotides align to TRBD2. The CDR3 sequence is 15 residues long. Germline CDR1 and CDR2: MDHEN and SYDVKM. With 5 bases clipped from V and 5 bases from J, the junction kept 10 bases outside the gene matches. CDR3 sequence (DNA): TGTGCCAGCAGTAGATCCGGGCTAGCGGAAGATACGCAGTATTTT. Its translation is CASSRSGLAEDTQYF.

The V and J genes are TRBV7-8 and TRBJ2-1; perhaps D is TRBD1 or TRBD2 (5 bases each). V dropped 6 bases and J dropped 2 bases, with 14 bases sitting between them. Germline CDR1 reads SGHVS; CDR2 reads FQNEAQ. The CDR3 is 15 residues long. Here the CDR3 DNA reads TGTGCCAGCAGTCGTTACCGGGACCCCTACAATGAGCAGTTCTTC. Translating gives CASSRYRDPYNEQFF.

There are a few counts of this clone. The genes are TRBV7-9 and TRBJ1-1; D call uncertain. The CDR3 is made up of 13 amino acids. The V end was cut by 3 bases, the J end by 5 bases, with 10 bases between. Germline-derived CDR1 and CDR2 are SEHNR and FQNEAQ (reference sequence). CDR3 amino acids: CASSFPGRTEAFF. The CDR3 DNA reads TGTGCCAGCAGCTTCCCCGGGCGTACTGAAGCTTTCTTT.

The chain has TRBV11-2 and TRBJ2-1; D unresolved. The CDR3 is 16 amino acids. Germline V gene sequence: CDR1 SGHAT, CDR2 FQNNGV. Trimming removed 5 bases at V and 0 bases at J, with 14 bases between. The CDR3 protein is CASSPRARSSYNEQFF. CDR3 nucleotides: TGTGCCAGCAGCCCGCGAGCGCGGAGCTCCTACAATGAGCAGTTCTTC.

The V gene is TRBV29-1, the J gene TRBJ1-2; the D is unclear. Germline lookup yields CDR1 SQVTM and CDR2 ANQGSEA. CDR3 length: 11 residues. The V and J ends lost 0 bases and 2 bases respectively, with 1 base between them. CDR3 loop: CSVEDNYGYTF. The CDR3 DNA follows: TGCAGCGTTGAAGACAACTATGGCTACACCTTC.

This chain links TRBV2 with TRBJ2-3; TRBD2 matches at 8 bases. The CDR3 has 13 residues. V shed 7 bases, J shed 3 bases, and the junction held 3 bases outside the gene matches. Germline CDR1 SNHLY, CDR2 FYNNEI. CDR3 bases: TGTGCCAGCATGGGGACTAGTACAGATACGCAGTATTTT. This encodes CASMGTSTDTQYF.

V usage is TRBV7-8 and J usage is TRBJ2-1; D may match TRBD1 or TRBD2 (5 bases each). Germline loops: CDR1 SGHVS, CDR2 FQNEAQ. The V end was cut by 5 bases, the J end by 5 bases, with 13 bases between. This CDR3 region has 14 residues. This CDR3 reads CASSMTGAHNEQFF. The CDR3 region has the DNA TGTGCCAGCAGCATGACCGGGGCCCACAATGAGCAGTTCTTC.

The chain links TRBV27 to TRBJ2-7, with D possibly TRBD2 on 6 matching bases. The CDR3 has 16 residues. Germline CDR1 reads MNHEY; CDR2 reads SMNVEV (reference sequence). V lost 10 bases to trimming and J lost 3 bases, with 25 bases between them. The CDR3 DNA reads as TGTGCCACAGGGCGGGTCGGGGGTCCGGCAAACTACGAGCAGTACTTC. This codes for CATGRVGGPANYEQYF.

The chain employs TRBV18 and TRBJ2-7, with TRBD2 matching 9 bases. V lost 4 bases to trimming and J lost 6 bases; unmatched junction nucleotides: 7. This CDR3 region has 14 residues. Germline V gene sequence: CDR1 KGHSH, CDR2 LQKENI. The CDR3 loop is CASSQRTSEAEQYF. The CDR3, as DNA: TGTGCCAGCTCACAACGGACTAGCGAGGCCGAGCAGTACTTC.

The chain employs TRBV5-4 and TRBJ2-6; 7 nucleotides align to TRBD1. Per the germline V gene, CDR1 is SGHNT and CDR2 is YYREEE (reference sequence). This CDR3 has 15 amino acids. The V gene end was trimmed by 3 bases and the J gene end by 1 base; junction bases not matched to a gene: 1. CDR3 nucleotide sequence: TGTGCCAGCAGCTCGACAGGGTCTGGGGCCAACGTCCTGACTTTC. It translates to CASSSTGSGANVLTF.

V gene TRBV2 combines with J gene TRBJ2-6; the D gene is possibly TRBD1 (6 bases). This CDR3 spans 14 amino acids. Per germline, CDR1 SNHLY and CDR2 FYNNEI. Trimming stripped 8 bases from V and 2 bases from J, with 10 bases between. CDR3 residues: CASQNRAGANVLTF. The DNA for the CDR3 is TGTGCCAGCCAAAACAGGGCTGGGGCCAACGTCCTGACTTTC.

About this clone: Other DNA sequences in this sample translate to the same CDR3. The chain recombines TRBV5-1 with TRBJ1-4, with 8 bases fitting TRBD1. CDR1 is SGHRS and CDR2 is YFSETQ in the germline V gene. V shed 4 bases, J shed 2 bases, and the junction held 4 bases outside the gene matches. The CDR3 length is 15 residues. The CDR3 loop is CASSTQGGTNEKLFF. The CDR3 DNA follows: TGCGCCAGCAGCACACAGGGGGGCACTAATGAAAAACTGTTTTTT. The full variable domain, completed using reference TRBV5-1 and TRBJ1-4, is KAGVTQTPRYLIKTRGQQVTLSCSPISGHRSVSWYQQTPGQGLQFLFEYFSETQRNKGNFPGRFSGRQFSNSRSEMNVSTLELGDSALYLCASSTQGGTNEKLFFGSGTQLSVL.

This clone showed up just a few times. This chain connects TRBV2 to TRBJ2-3; 12 nucleotides line up with TRBD2. V gave up 4 bases and J gave up 4 bases; unmatched junction bases: 6. The CDR3 covers 16 residues. CDR1 is SNHLY, CDR2 FYNNEI, per germline. CDR3 sequence reads: CASSGTSGKRADTQYF. CDR3 DNA sequence: TGTGCCAGCAGTGGGACTAGCGGGAAGAGGGCAGATACGCAGTATTTT.

The genes are TRBV20-1 and TRBJ1-4; D is unclear. CDR3 length: 11 amino acids. Trimming left V 5 bases short and J 6 bases short, with 7 bases between. The germline V gene encodes CDR1 DFQATT and CDR2 SNEGSKA (reference sequence). The CDR3 region is CSAPGDEKLFF. The CDR3 nucleotides are TGCAGTGCTCCCGGTGATGAAAAACTGTTTTTT.

The chain combines TRBV5-1 with TRBJ2-2, with D perhaps assigned TRBD1 or TRBD2 (6 bases each). The CDR3 sequence is 14 residues long. CDR1 and CDR2 (germline): SGHRS, YFSETQ. The CDR3 nucleotides are TGCGCAAGCGAGGGGGGCTCGAACACCGGGGAGCTGTTTTTT. As protein: CASEGGSNTGELFF. Full variable domain (rest looked up from reference TRBV5-1 and TRBJ2-2): KAGVTQTPRYLIKTRGQQVTLSCSPISGHRSVSWYQQTPGQGLQFLFEYFSETQRNKGNFPGRFSGRQFSNSRSEMNVSTLELGDSALYLCASEGGSNTGELFFGEGSRLTVL.

This clone was picked up a small number of times. V gene TRBV18 combines with J gene TRBJ1-5; 10 positions agree with TRBD1. The CDR3 covers 15 residues. V was clipped by 6 bases and J by 7 bases; unmatched bases: 9. Germline CDR1 is KGHSH and CDR2 is LQKENI. Here the CDR3 reads CASSLQGTGEQPQHF. CDR3 bases: TGTGCCAGCTCCCTGCAGGGGACAGGGGAACAGCCCCAGCATTTT.

This chain uses TRBV7-3 with TRBJ2-6, with unresolved D. CDR3 size: 15 residues. Germline CDR1 is SGHTA and CDR2 is FQGTGA. Trimming left V 5 bases short and J 1 base short, with 9 bases between. This CDR3 is CASSPRRSGANVLTF. In nucleotides, the CDR3 is TGTGCCAGCAGCCCTCGCAGGTCTGGGGCCAACGTCCTGACTTTC.

The chain recombines TRBV28 with TRBJ2-3; D not certain. The CDR3 runs 13 residues. In germline, CDR1 is MDHEN, CDR2 SYDVKM. Trimming cost V 2 bases and J 6 bases, with 9 bases left between them. CDR3 residues: CASSLQWRDTQYF. The CDR3 DNA reads TGTGCCAGCAGTTTACAGTGGCGGGATACGCAGTATTTT.

This clone was observed a few times. This sample also contains other DNA sequences that code for the same CDR3. J is TRBJ1-1 and V is TRBV29-1; weak D call: TRBD1 (5 bases). The CDR3 length is 11 residues. CDR1 is SQVTM and CDR2 is ANQGSEA in the germline V gene. The germline V and J ends were trimmed by 6 bases and 1 base, with 6 bases remaining between them. The DNA of the CDR3 is TGCAGCGTGGACAAGAACACTGAAGCTTTCTTT. Protein: CSVDKNTEAFF.

V gene TRBV5-1 combines with J gene TRBJ2-3; D gene uncertain. Trimming stripped 3 bases from V and 4 bases from J, with 18 bases between. The CDR3 extends over 16 amino acids. The V gene's germline CDR1 is SGHRS and CDR2 YFSETQ. The CDR3 coding sequence is TGCGCCAGCAGCTCACTCGCGTACGGAAGAGCAGATACGCAGTATTTT. This sequence encodes CASSSLAYGRADTQYF. Full variable domain (outside the CDR3, taken from reference TRBV5-1 and TRBJ2-3): KAGVTQTPRYLIKTRGQQVTLSCSPISGHRSVSWYQQTPGQGLQFLFEYFSETQRNKGNFPGRFSGRQFSNSRSEMNVSTLELGDSALYLCASSSLAYGRADTQYFGPGTRLTVL.